The T cell receptor (beta chain) described here comes from a study of blood T cell repertoires in COVID-19. Across the whole study: The study drew acute and convalescent COVID-19 samples from the United States, Italy and Spain. Sample material is recorded as cDNA or gDNA derived from T cells, B-cell-depleted T cells, or PBMCs.

In the authors' methods: Cell counts per sample came from amplifying reference gene primers. This table comes from immunoSEQ multiplex PCR, and its TCRdb copy is limited to in-frame clones, with some not included. V and J calls and clone size are copied from that table; D and trimming were computed from the DNA. The sample carries about 210,000 clones, roughly 75% recorded once. The sample taken for sequencing was peripheral blood. The receptor was isolated from a woman between 70 and 85 years old with acute or convalescent COVID-19.

Here the CDR3 DNA reads TGTGCCAGCAGTTACCGGTGGCAGGCTGGAAACACCATATATTTT. This gives the protein CASSYRWQAGNTIYF. The chain couples TRBV6-5 to TRBJ1-3, with unresolved D. The CDR3 is 15 residues long. Germline assignment: CDR1 MNHEY and CDR2 SVGAGI. Trimming cost V 2 bases and J 2 bases, with 10 bases left between them.